These T cell receptor beta chains were read from a single sample in a study of T cells in localized non-small cell lung cancer. The assay was immunoSEQ multiplex PCR, and TCRdb's table has in-frame clones only and misses some. The sample yields about 70,000 clones, 85% to 90% seen once. The specimen comprised peripheral blood, sampled before any cancer treatment. The receptors shown here come from an older male donor with stage III squamous cell lung carcinoma. Both conserved end residues are part of each CDR3. D genes are given only for firm matches. Size is stated for part of the rows, as once, few or many counts, or as a class when the clone is expanded.

V gene,clone size,D gene,J gene,CDR3 protein,CDR3 DNA
TRBV30,few,.,TRBJ2-3,CAWRKQLSDTQYF,TGTGCCTGGAGAAAACAGCTTTCAGATACGCAGTATTTT
TRBV30,.,TRBD1,TRBJ1-2,CAWSPWDRTNYGYTF,TGTGCCTGGAGCCCTTGGGACAGAACTAACTATGGCTACACCTTC
TRBV6-6,once,.,TRBJ1-1,CASSYSVQDPEAFF,TGTGCCAGCAGTTACTCGGTCCAGGACCCTGAAGCTTTCTTT
TRBV7-2,.,.,TRBJ2-1,CASSLSGAVYNEQFF,TGTGCCAGCAGCTTATCAGGGGCCGTCTACAATGAGCAGTTCTTC
TRBV7-2,.,.,TRBJ2-4,CASSLGQTLAKNIQYF,TGTGCCAGCAGCTTAGGGCAGACTCTAGCCAAAAACATTCAGTACTTC
TRBV7-2,once,.,TRBJ2-7,CASSLGGGSTQYF,TGTGCCAGCAGCTTAGGCGGGGGCTCCACCCAGTACTTC
TRBV29-1,.,.,TRBJ2-5,CSVKQGRALQETQYF,TGCAGCGTCAAACAGGGGAGGGCCCTCCAAGAGACCCAGTACTTC
TRBV5-1,.,TRBD1,TRBJ2-7,CASSYGTGTKIYEQYF,TGCGCCAGCAGCTACGGGACAGGGACAAAAATCTACGAGCAGTACTTC
TRBV29-1,.,.,TRBJ2-3,CSVEGPDGDTQYF,TGCAGCGTTGAAGGCCCGGACGGAGATACGCAGTATTTT
TRBV7-2,.,TRBD1,TRBJ2-1,CASSPVTGGDEQFF,TGTGCCAGCAGCCCTGTGACAGGGGGCGATGAGCAGTTCTTC
TRBV5-4,.,TRBD1,TRBJ2-2,CASSLTGGAGELFF,TGTGCCAGCAGCTTGACAGGGGGCGCCGGGGAGCTGTTTTTT
TRBV2,.,TRBD1,TRBJ1-2,CASTTTGGPYGYTF,TGTGCCAGCACCACGACAGGGGGACCCTATGGCTACACCTTC
TRBV4-2,.,TRBD1,TRBJ1-1,CASSQDTTGGGTEAFF,TGTGCCAGCAGCCAAGATACGACAGGGGGAGGCACTGAAGCTTTCTTT
TRBV7-2,.,.,TRBJ2-3,CASSGKAADTQYF,TGTGCCAGCAGTGGGAAGGCGGCAGATACGCAGTATTTT
TRBV30,.,.,TRBJ1-6,CAWKTEDSPLHF,TGTGCCTGGAAGACAGAGGATTCACCCCTCCACTTT
TRBV5-6,.,.,TRBJ2-1,CASSLIKRGRDEQFF,TGTGCCAGCAGCTTGATTAAGAGGGGCCGGGATGAGCAGTTCTTC